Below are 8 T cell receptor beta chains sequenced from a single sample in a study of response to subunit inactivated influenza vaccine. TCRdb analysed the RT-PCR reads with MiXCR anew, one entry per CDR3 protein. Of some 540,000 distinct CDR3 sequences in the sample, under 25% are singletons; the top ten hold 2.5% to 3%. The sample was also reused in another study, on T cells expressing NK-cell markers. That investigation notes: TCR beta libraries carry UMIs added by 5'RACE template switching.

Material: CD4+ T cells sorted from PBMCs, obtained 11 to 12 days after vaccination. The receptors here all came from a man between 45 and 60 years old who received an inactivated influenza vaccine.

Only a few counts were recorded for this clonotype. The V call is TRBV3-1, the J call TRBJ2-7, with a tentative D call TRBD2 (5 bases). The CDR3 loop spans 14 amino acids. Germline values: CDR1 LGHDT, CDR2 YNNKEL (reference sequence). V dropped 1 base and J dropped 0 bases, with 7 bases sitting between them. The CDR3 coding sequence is TGTGCCAGCAGCCAAGGAGCGGACTCCTACGAGCAGTACTTC. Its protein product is CASSQGADSYEQYF.

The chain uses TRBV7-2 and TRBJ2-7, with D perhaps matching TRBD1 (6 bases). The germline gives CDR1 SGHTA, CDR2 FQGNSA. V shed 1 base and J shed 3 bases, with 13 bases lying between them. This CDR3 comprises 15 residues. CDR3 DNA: TGTGCCAGCAGCTTAGGTGAGGGACACTTCTACGAGCAGTACTTC. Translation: CASSLGEGHFYEQYF.

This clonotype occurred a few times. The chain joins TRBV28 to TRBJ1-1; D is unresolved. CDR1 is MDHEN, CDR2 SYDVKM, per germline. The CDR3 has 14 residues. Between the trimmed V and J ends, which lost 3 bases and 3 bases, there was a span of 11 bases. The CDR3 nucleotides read TGTGCCAGCAGTTTGATCGGGTCCCACACTGAAGCTTTCTTT. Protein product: CASSLIGSHTEAFF.

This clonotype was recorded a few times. The CDR3 nucleotides are TGTGCCAGCAGCCCGGGCGGGGGGCACACTGAAGCTTTCTTT. Translated, it gives CASSPGGGHTEAFF. The V and J genes are TRBV7-9 and TRBJ1-1; D is perhaps TRBD1 (6 bases). Trimming pared 5 bases from V and 3 bases from J, leaving 13 bases between. This CDR3 has 14 amino acids. The germline V gene encodes CDR1 SEHNR and CDR2 FQNEAQ (reference sequence).

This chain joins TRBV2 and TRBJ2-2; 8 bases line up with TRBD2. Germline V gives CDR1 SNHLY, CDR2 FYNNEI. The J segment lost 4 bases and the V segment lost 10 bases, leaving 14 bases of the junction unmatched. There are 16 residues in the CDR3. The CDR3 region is CAIKDRGGRGTGELFF. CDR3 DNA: TGTGCCATCAAAGACCGCGGGGGGCGAGGCACCGGGGAGCTGTTTTTT.

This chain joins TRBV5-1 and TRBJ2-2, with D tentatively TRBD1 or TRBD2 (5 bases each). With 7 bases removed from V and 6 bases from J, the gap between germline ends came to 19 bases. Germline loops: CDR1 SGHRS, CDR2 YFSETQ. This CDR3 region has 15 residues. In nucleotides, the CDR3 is TGCGCCAGCGGGTCAAAGTCGGGGCATGCCGGGGAGCTGTTTTTT. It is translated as CASGSKSGHAGELFF.

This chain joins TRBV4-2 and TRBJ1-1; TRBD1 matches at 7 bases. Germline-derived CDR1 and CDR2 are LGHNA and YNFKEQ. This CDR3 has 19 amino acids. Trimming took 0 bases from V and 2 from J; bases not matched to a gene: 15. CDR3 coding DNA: TGTGCCAGCAGCCAAGAGAGGACAGACAGGGTTCAGATAAACACTGAAGCTTTCTTT. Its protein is CASSQERTDRVQINTEAFF.

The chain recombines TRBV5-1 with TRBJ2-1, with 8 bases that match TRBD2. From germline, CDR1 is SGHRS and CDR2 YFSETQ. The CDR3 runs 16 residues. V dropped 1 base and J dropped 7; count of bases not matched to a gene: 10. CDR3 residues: CASSLSPAGAQNEQFF. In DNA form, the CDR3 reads TGCGCCAGCAGCTTGAGTCCAGCGGGAGCCCAGAATGAGCAGTTCTTC.